A single sample is the source of the 32 T cell receptor beta chains below, sequenced in a study of CD8+CD57+ T cells in acquired aplastic anemia. Patients included in sequencing had previously demonstrated CD8+CD57+ cell expansion by flow cytometry. The study profiled TCR beta VDJ and CDR3 using genomic DNA as template. TCRdb used MiXCR to reprocess the reads, holding one entry per CDR3 protein. The table records about 200,000 distinct CDR3 sequences, 55% to 65% of them present only once. Sequencing was performed on sorted CD4+, CD8+, or CD8+CD57+ T cells (not recorded which) from PBMCs. The receptors here all came from a human donor with aplastic anemia.

The chain is built from TRBV9 and TRBJ1-1; tentatively, D is TRBD1 (5 bases). Germline CDR1 is SGDLS and CDR2 is YYNGEE. The CDR3 length is 11 residues. The V and J ends lost 5 bases and 8 bases respectively, with 10 bases between them. The CDR3 protein is CASRVTDEAFF. The CDR3 coding sequence is TGTGCCAGCAGGGTGACAGACGAAGCTTTCTTT.

The rearrangement uses TRBV7-8 and TRBJ1-4; the match to TRBD1 covers 10 bases. The V gene end was trimmed by 3 bases and the J gene end by 0 bases; junction bases not matched to a gene: 4. The germline V gene encodes CDR1 SGHVS and CDR2 FQNEAQ. The CDR3 length is 17 residues. The CDR3 is CASSFGTGDATNEKLFF. CDR3 DNA sequence: TGTGCCAGCAGCTTCGGGACAGGGGACGCAACTAATGAAAAACTGTTTTTT.

This clonotype was picked up a small number of times. The rearrangement joins TRBV5-1 to TRBJ2-3; TRBD1 might be the D (5 bases). With 3 bases removed from V and 3 bases from J, the gap between germline ends came to 17 bases. This CDR3 has 16 residues. Germline V CDR1 and CDR2: SGHRS, YFSETQ. CDR3 DNA: TGCGCCAGCAGCTGGTCTTCCAGGGTGGGGACAGATACGCAGTATTTT. Translating gives CASSWSSRVGTDTQYF.

This chain connects TRBV20-1 to TRBJ1-6; a possible D gene is TRBD1 (5 bases). V lost 6 bases to trimming and J lost 6 bases, with 12 bases between them. The CDR3 loop spans 13 amino acids. Germline V CDR1 and CDR2: DFQATT, SNEGSKA (reference sequence). The chain's CDR3 is CSAGGMGNSPLHF. In nucleotides, the CDR3 is TGCAGTGCGGGGGGTATGGGTAATTCACCCCTCCACTTT.

The V and J genes are TRBV20-1 and TRBJ2-1, with D tentatively TRBD2 (5 bases). The germline V gene encodes CDR1 DFQATT and CDR2 SNEGSKA (reference sequence). The CDR3 extends over 13 amino acids. Trimming removed 4 bases at V and 3 bases at J, with 10 bases between. In DNA form, the CDR3 reads TGCAGTGCTAAGGGCGGGTTCTACAATGAGCAGTTCTTC. Encoded protein: CSAKGGFYNEQFF.

The chain uses TRBV20-1 and TRBJ2-2; the match to TRBD2 covers 9 bases. Germline V CDR1 and CDR2: DFQATT, SNEGSKA (reference sequence). Trimming removed 6 bases from V and 4 bases from J; junction bases left unmatched: 3. The CDR3 totals 13 residues. CDR3 in DNA: TGCAGTGCCGTTAGCGGGAGCACCGGGGAGCTGTTTTTT. Residues: CSAVSGSTGELFF.

The chain joins TRBV7-3 to TRBJ2-1, with 9 bases fitting TRBD2. V shed 6 bases and J 5 bases; nucleotides not matched to a gene: 11. Germline V gene lookup returns CDR1 SGHTA and CDR2 FQGTGA. This CDR3 is 16 amino acids long. For the CDR3, the DNA is TGTGCCAGCAGACCCCTCGCGGGAGGGTTTAACAATGAGCAGTTCTTC. It specifies CASRPLAGGFNNEQFF. The full variable domain, with the rest looked up from reference TRBV7-3 and TRBJ2-1, is GAGVSQTPSNKVTEKGKYVELRCDPISGHTALYWYRQSLGQGPEFLIYFQGTGAADDSGLPNDRFFAVRPEGSVSTLKIQRTERGDSAVYLCASRPLAGGFNNEQFFGPGTRLTVL.

This chain connects TRBV10-3 to TRBJ1-6, with D possibly TRBD1 on 5 matching bases. The CDR3 is made up of 13 amino acids. Germline V gene data show CDR1 as ENHRY and CDR2 as SYGVKD. V was pared by 6 bases and J by 8 bases, with 11 bases between. The CDR3 loop reads CAIRGPLDSPLHF. The CDR3 DNA sequence: TGTGCCATCAGGGGACCCCTGGATTCACCCCTCCACTTT.

The rearrangement uses TRBV6-1 and TRBJ1-5; D unclear. Per the germline V gene, CDR1 is MNHNS and CDR2 is SASEGT. The CDR3 extends over 12 amino acids. Trimming removed 4 bases from V and 6 bases from J, with 7 bases in between. CDR3 sequence: CASSGTSQPQHF. The CDR3 nucleotides are TGTGCCAGCAGTGGGACGAGTCAGCCCCAGCATTTT.

This clonotype was observed many times. The rearrangement joins TRBV9 to TRBJ2-3; D call uncertain. CDR1 is SGDLS and CDR2 is YYNGEE in the germline V gene. V lost 0 bases and J lost 0, with 8 bases in between. The CDR3 runs to 15 residues. The DNA for the CDR3 is TGTGCCAGCAGCGTAGACCCCGATAGCACAGATACGCAGTATTTT. This sequence encodes CASSVDPDSTDTQYF.

The chain carries TRBV10-1 and TRBJ1-5, with TRBD1 matching over 7 bases. The CDR3 sequence is 16 residues long. V lost 6 bases to trimming and J lost 6 bases; unmatched junction nucleotides: 14. Looked up from germline, CDR1 is WNHNN and CDR2 is SYGVQD (reference sequence). CDR3 DNA: TGCGCCAGCAGCGCAGAGACAGGGACCCCAGGTCAGCCCCAGCATTTT. Translated: CASSAETGTPGQPQHF.

The gene calls are TRBV29-1 and TRBJ1-6; D is undetermined. Per germline, CDR1 SQVTM and CDR2 ANQGSEA. V was trimmed by 4 bases and J by 7 bases, leaving 11 bases between them. This CDR3 spans 13 amino acids. CDR3 region: CSVAPGANSPLHF. The CDR3 bases are TGCAGCGTTGCTCCAGGCGCGAATTCACCCCTCCACTTT.

The chain employs TRBV20-1 and TRBJ2-7; 7 nucleotides agree with TRBD1. Germline V gene lookup returns CDR1 DFQATT and CDR2 SNEGSKA (reference sequence). With V trimmed by 5 bases and J by 5 bases, 12 bases remained unmatched. The CDR3 spans 14 residues. The CDR3 loop reads CSASRDSGRNEQYF. The CDR3 DNA follows: TGCAGTGCTTCCCGGGACAGCGGCCGAAACGAGCAGTACTTC.

The gene calls are TRBV19 and TRBJ1-5, with D possibly TRBD1 on 5 matching bases. Per germline, CDR1 LNHDA and CDR2 SQIVND (reference sequence). The V end lost 5 bases, the J end lost 4 bases, and 15 bases lay between the germline ends. This CDR3 contains 15 residues. The CDR3 bases are TGTGCCAGTAGTCTCCAAGGGGTAGATAATCAGCCCCAGCATTTT. It yields the protein CASSLQGVDNQPQHF.

The chain couples TRBV30 to TRBJ1-1, with D tentatively TRBD1 (6 bases). V lost 4 bases and J 7 bases, leaving 13 bases between the germline ends. The CDR3 is made up of 12 amino acids. Germline V gene sequence: CDR1 GTSNPN, CDR2 SVGIG (reference sequence). CDR3 nucleotides: TGTGCCTGGACTGAGGGGGGTGGTGAAGCTTTCTTT. It encodes CAWTEGGGEAFF.

This clonotype was observed a few times. V is TRBV5-1 and J is TRBJ1-1; D unclear. From germline, CDR1 is SGHRS and CDR2 YFSETQ. V was clipped by 0 bases and J by 11 bases, with 14 bases between them. The CDR3 is 13 amino acids. DNA of the CDR3: TGCGCCAGCAGCTTGGGTAACGGGAGAGACGCTTTCTTT. Translated: CASSLGNGRDAFF. Together with reference TRBV5-1 and TRBJ1-1, the CDR3 gives the full variable domain: KAGVTQTPRYLIKTRGQQVTLSCSPISGHRSVSWYQQTPGQGLQFLFEYFSETQRNKGNFPGRFSGRQFSNSRSEMNVSTLELGDSALYLCASSLGNGRDAFFGQGTRLTVV.

The V and J genes are TRBV7-3 and TRBJ2-3; TRBD1 matches at 9 bases. The CDR3 sequence is 13 residues long. With 8 bases clipped from V and 1 base from J, the junction kept 1 base outside the gene matches. Germline V gene lookup returns CDR1 SGHTA and CDR2 FQGTGA. CDR3: CASGDRGTDTQYF. In nucleotides, the CDR3 is TGTGCCAGCGGGGACAGGGGCACAGATACGCAGTATTTT. Combining the CDR3 with reference TRBV7-3 and TRBJ2-3 gives the whole variable domain GAGVSQTPSNKVTEKGKYVELRCDPISGHTALYWYRQSLGQGPEFLIYFQGTGAADDSGLPNDRFFAVRPEGSVSTLKIQRTERGDSAVYLCASGDRGTDTQYFGPGTRLTVL.

The chain couples TRBV29-1 to TRBJ1-2, with 7 nucleotides matching TRBD1. V lost 5 bases and J lost 4; bases outside the gene matches: 10. Germline V gives CDR1 SQVTM, CDR2 ANQGSEA. This CDR3 comprises 14 residues. The CDR3 region is CSVQTRQGTYGYTF. The CDR3 DNA reads TGCAGCGTTCAAACCCGACAGGGAACCTATGGCTACACCTTC.

The genes are TRBV7-9 and TRBJ1-1; D uncertain. The CDR3 consists of 12 residues. Trimming stripped 1 base from V and 10 bases from J, with 10 bases between. Germline V CDR1 and CDR2: SEHNR, FQNEAQ (reference sequence). The CDR3: CASSLGQARAFF. In DNA form, the CDR3 reads TGTGCCAGCAGCTTAGGGCAGGCCAGAGCTTTCTTT.

The V call is TRBV20-1, the J call TRBJ1-1; no definite D call. The length of the CDR3 is 12 residues. Trimming removed 3 bases from V and 4 bases from J, with 9 bases in between. Germline V gene data show CDR1 as DFQATT and CDR2 as SNEGSKA (reference sequence). The CDR3 is CSASPESTEAFF. The DNA for the CDR3 is TGCAGTGCTAGTCCGGAGAGCACTGAAGCTTTCTTT.

This clonotype has ten or more counts. The chain uses TRBV7-2 and TRBJ2-3; possible D gene TRBD2, 7 bases. The V and J ends lost 4 bases and 4 bases respectively, with 21 bases between them. The CDR3 totals 17 residues. The germline V gene encodes CDR1 SGHTA and CDR2 FQGNSA. The CDR3 loop is CASSSPVGGGPADTQYF. The CDR3, as DNA: TGTGCCAGCAGCTCCCCGGTTGGGGGGGGGCCTGCAGATACGCAGTATTTT.

In this sample, this clonotype turned up once. This CDR3 reads CASSRAYFEAFF. CDR3 DNA sequence: TGTGCCAGCAGCAGGGCGTATTTTGAAGCTTTCTTT. The chain recombines TRBV9 with TRBJ1-1; D is uncertain. V gave up 4 bases and J gave up 7 bases, with 11 bases separating them. The length of the CDR3 is 12 residues. CDR1 is SGDLS, CDR2 YYNGEE, per germline.

The chain couples TRBV6-1 to TRBJ2-5; no firm D call. V was pared by 8 bases and J by 3 bases, with 10 bases between. The CDR3 has 12 residues. Germline values: CDR1 MNHNS, CDR2 SASEGT. The chain's CDR3 is CASSFAKETQYF. DNA for the CDR3: TGTGCCAGCTCGTTTGCAAAAGAGACCCAGTACTTC.

The V call is TRBV7-9, the J call TRBJ1-1; no clear D. V was shortened by 1 base and J by 5 bases, with 14 bases between the two germline ends. The CDR3 has 15 residues. Germline loops: CDR1 SEHNR, CDR2 FQNEAQ (reference sequence). The CDR3 region has the DNA TGTGCCAGCAGCTTAGGGTCAGGAGGGAGGACTGAAGCTTTCTTT. Translation: CASSLGSGGRTEAFF.

The chain is built from TRBV10-3 and TRBJ2-1; 9 bases align to TRBD1. The CDR3 covers 12 residues. The ends lost 6 bases at V and 10 bases at J; junction bases unmatched: 4. From germline, CDR1 is ENHRY and CDR2 SYGVKD. The CDR3 loop is CAISRTGDEQFF. Here the CDR3 DNA reads TGTGCCATCAGCAGGACAGGGGACGAGCAGTTCTTC.

This clonotype occurred many times. CDR3 in DNA: TGTGCCAGCTCGGCTCGGGACAGCTACGAGCAGTACTTC. Protein sequence: CASSARDSYEQYF. The chain is built from TRBV18 and TRBJ2-7, with 7 positions matching TRBD1. This CDR3 comprises 13 residues. V was clipped by 6 bases and J by 3 bases; unmatched bases: 5. Germline lookup yields CDR1 KGHSH and CDR2 LQKENI.

The CDR3, as DNA: TGTGCCACCAGTGACCCAGGGCGCCGACAGTTCTTC. It codes for CATSDPGRRQFF. The rearrangement uses TRBV24-1 and TRBJ2-1; possible D gene TRBD1, 5 bases. V dropped 4 bases and J dropped 13 bases, with 13 bases sitting between them. CDR1 is KGHDR and CDR2 is SFDVKD in the germline V gene. CDR3 length: 12 residues.

In this sample, this clonotype turned up a few times. The chain carries TRBV10-3 and TRBJ2-1; D possibly uses TRBD1 or TRBD2 (6 bases each). V was cut by 0 bases and J by 7 bases, with 16 bases left in between. CDR3 length equals 16 residues. Germline V CDR1 and CDR2: ENHRY, SYGVKD. The CDR3 DNA is TGTGCCATCAGTGAGTCTGGCAGGGGTGGAGGGAATGAGCAGTTCTTC. Translation gives CAISESGRGGGNEQFF.

This clonotype was counted only a few times. The V gene is TRBV30, the J gene TRBJ1-4, with unresolved D. The CDR3 loop spans 16 amino acids. V was trimmed by 3 bases and J by 9 bases, leaving 23 bases between them. Germline values: CDR1 GTSNPN, CDR2 SVGIG (reference sequence). The CDR3 region is CAWSATAEGVWQKLFF. The DNA of the CDR3 is TGTGCCTGGAGCGCGACGGCGGAAGGTGTTTGGCAAAAACTGTTTTTT.

This chain links TRBV19 with TRBJ2-7; D is possibly TRBD1 (6 bases). Deletions cut 5 bases from V and 3 bases from J, with 17 bases between. From germline, CDR1 is LNHDA and CDR2 SQIVND (reference sequence). The CDR3 totals 15 residues. CDR3 nucleotide sequence: TGTGCCAGTAGTTCCCGCAGGGGATCCTACTACGAGCAGTACTTC. Encoded protein: CASSSRRGSYYEQYF.

This sequence joins TRBV7-8 and TRBJ2-7; D gene ambiguous. CDR3 length: 13 residues. V gave up 5 bases and J gave up 0 bases, with 8 bases separating them. CDR1 and CDR2 (germline): SGHVS, FQNEAQ. The CDR3 DNA sequence: TGTGCCAGCAGCCTAGGATACTCCTACGAGCAGTACTTC. Amino acids: CASSLGYSYEQYF.

The table lists this clonotype with a few counts. The chain employs TRBV20-1 and TRBJ2-5; TRBD2 matches 7 bases. The CDR3 is made up of 12 amino acids. CDR1 is DFQATT and CDR2 is SNEGSKA in the germline V gene (reference sequence). V shed 7 bases and J 10 bases; nucleotides not matched to a gene: 12. Here the CDR3 reads CSVSSGAVSQYF. The DNA for the CDR3 is TGCAGTGTTTCCAGCGGGGCCGTGAGCCAGTACTTC.